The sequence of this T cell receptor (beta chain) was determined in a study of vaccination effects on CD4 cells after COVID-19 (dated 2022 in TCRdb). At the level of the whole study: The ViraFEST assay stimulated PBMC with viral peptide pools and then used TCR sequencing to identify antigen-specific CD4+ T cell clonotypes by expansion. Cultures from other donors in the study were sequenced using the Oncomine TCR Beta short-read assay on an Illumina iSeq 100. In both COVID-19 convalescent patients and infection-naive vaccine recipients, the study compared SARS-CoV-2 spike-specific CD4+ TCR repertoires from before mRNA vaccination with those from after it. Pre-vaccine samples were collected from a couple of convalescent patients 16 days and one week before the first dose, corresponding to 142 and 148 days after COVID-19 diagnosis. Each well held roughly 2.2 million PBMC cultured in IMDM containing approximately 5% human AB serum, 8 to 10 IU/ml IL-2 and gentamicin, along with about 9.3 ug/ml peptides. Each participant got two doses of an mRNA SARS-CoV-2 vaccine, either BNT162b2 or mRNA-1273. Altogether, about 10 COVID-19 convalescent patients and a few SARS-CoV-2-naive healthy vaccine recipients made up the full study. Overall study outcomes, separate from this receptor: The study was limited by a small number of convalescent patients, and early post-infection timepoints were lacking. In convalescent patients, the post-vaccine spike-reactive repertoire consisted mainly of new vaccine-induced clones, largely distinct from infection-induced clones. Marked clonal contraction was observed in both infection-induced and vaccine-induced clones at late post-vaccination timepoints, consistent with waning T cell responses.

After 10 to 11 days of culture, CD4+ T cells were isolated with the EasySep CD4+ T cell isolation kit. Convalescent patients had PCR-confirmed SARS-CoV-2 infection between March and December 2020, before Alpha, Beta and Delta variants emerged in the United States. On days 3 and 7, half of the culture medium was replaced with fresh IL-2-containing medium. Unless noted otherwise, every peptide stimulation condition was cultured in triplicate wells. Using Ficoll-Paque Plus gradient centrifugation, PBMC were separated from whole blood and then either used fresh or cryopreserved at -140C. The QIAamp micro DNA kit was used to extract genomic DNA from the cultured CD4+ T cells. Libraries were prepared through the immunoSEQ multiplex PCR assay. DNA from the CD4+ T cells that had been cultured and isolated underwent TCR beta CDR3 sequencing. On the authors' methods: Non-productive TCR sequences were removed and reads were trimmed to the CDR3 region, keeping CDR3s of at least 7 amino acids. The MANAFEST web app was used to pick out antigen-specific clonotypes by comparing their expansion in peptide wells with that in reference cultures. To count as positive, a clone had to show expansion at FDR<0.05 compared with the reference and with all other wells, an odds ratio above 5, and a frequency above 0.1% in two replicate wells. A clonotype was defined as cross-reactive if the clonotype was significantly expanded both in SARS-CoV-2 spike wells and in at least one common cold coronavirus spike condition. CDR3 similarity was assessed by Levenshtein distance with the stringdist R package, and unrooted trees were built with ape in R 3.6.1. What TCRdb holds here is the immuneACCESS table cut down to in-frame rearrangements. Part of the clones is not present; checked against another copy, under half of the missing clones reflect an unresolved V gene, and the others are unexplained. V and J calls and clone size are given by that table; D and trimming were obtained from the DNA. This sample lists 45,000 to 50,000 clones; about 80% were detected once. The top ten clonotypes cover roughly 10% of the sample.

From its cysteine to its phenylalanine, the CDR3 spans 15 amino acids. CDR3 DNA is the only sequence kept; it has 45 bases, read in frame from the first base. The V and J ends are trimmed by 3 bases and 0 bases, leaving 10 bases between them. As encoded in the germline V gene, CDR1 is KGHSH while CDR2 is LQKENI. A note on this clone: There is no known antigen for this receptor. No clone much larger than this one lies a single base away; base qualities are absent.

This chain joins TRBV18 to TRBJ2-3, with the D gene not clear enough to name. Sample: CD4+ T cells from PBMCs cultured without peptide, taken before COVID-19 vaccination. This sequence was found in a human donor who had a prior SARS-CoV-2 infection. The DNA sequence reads TGTGCCAGCTCACCCTACGGCAGTAGCACAGATACGCAGTATTTT. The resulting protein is CASSPYGSSTDTQYF.